This passage covers 32 T cell receptor beta chains from one sample sequenced in a study of technical replicates of blood from a handful of donors. Method: immunoSEQ multiplex PCR; TCRdb's copy keeps in-frame clones and lacks some. Here the sample spans about 82,000 clones, around 96% being singletons. The sequenced sample consisted of T cells isolated from PBMCs. All receptors come from a human donor in good health.

V and J are TRBV20-1 and TRBJ1-1, with D possibly matching TRBD1 (5 bases). V was pared by 2 bases and J by 10 bases, with 11 bases between. This CDR3 comprises 11 residues. Looked up from germline, CDR1 is DFQATT and CDR2 is SNEGSKA (reference sequence). The CDR3 spells CSARPTQGAFF. The CDR3 bases are TGCAGTGCTAGACCGACCCAGGGAGCTTTCTTT.

This clone was observed a single time. The chain couples TRBV25-1 to TRBJ2-1, with D uncertain. CDR3 length: 12 residues. Deletions cut 6 bases from V and 3 bases from J, with 6 bases between. Looked up from germline, CDR1 is MGHDK and CDR2 is SYGVNS. CDR3 residues: CASSNYYNEQFF. The CDR3, as DNA: TGTGCCAGCAGCAACTACTACAATGAGCAGTTCTTC.

The chain employs TRBV11-2 and TRBJ2-3; D gene uncertain. The CDR3 sequence is 14 residues long. V lost 4 bases and J 2 bases, leaving 10 bases between the germline ends. CDR1 SGHAT and CDR2 FQNNGV come from the germline V gene. The CDR3 protein is CASSYSTFTDTQYF. Written as DNA, the CDR3 is TGTGCCAGCAGCTACAGTACTTTCACAGATACGCAGTATTTT. Drawing the rest from reference TRBV11-2 and TRBJ2-3, the complete variable domain is EAGVAQSPRYKIIEKRQSVAFWCNPISGHATLYWYQQILGQGPKLLIQFQNNGVVDDSQLPKDRFSAERLKGVDSTLKIQPAKLEDSAVYLCASSYSTFTDTQYFGPGTRLTVL.

The chain uses TRBV30 and TRBJ1-2; D remains ambiguous. Trimming stripped 8 bases from V and 2 bases from J, with 6 bases between. The CDR3 contains 10 residues. Germline values: CDR1 GTSNPN, CDR2 SVGIG (reference sequence). The CDR3, as DNA: TGTGCCACTATGAACTATGGCTACACCTTC. Amino acid sequence: CATMNYGYTF.

The CDR3 DNA sequence: TGTGCCAGCAGTTACTCCTCCGGACAGGGAGGCACTGAAGCTTTCTTT. Its protein is CASSYSSGQGGTEAFF. The chain recombines TRBV6-5 with TRBJ1-1; TRBD1 matches at 8 bases. The V gene end was trimmed by 0 bases and the J gene end by 4 bases; junction bases not matched to a gene: 7. The CDR3 totals 16 residues. Looked up from germline, CDR1 is MNHEY and CDR2 is SVGAGI.

This chain links TRBV13 with TRBJ2-7; the D gene is possibly TRBD1 (5 bases). This CDR3 has 14 residues. Trimming removed 5 bases from V and 0 bases from J, with 11 bases in between. Germline lookup yields CDR1 PRHDT and CDR2 FYEKMQ (reference sequence). The CDR3 DNA reads TGTGCCAGCAGCCCAGGGTATAGCTCCTACGAGCAGTACTTC. As protein: CASSPGYSSYEQYF.

The chain has TRBV27 and TRBJ1-2, with D possibly matching TRBD1 (6 bases). The V and J ends lost 2 bases and 10 bases respectively, with 17 bases between them. CDR3 length: 14 amino acids. Germline assignment: CDR1 MNHEY and CDR2 SMNVEV (reference sequence). The chain's CDR3 is CASSLQPGHLNYTF. The CDR3 DNA reads as TGTGCCAGCAGTTTACAACCGGGACACCTTAACTACACCTTC.

J is TRBJ1-4 and V is TRBV28; TRBD1 matches at 7 bases. Germline loops: CDR1 MDHEN, CDR2 SYDVKM. Trimming took 6 bases from V and 5 from J; bases not matched to a gene: 12. The CDR3 spans 16 residues. CDR3 in amino acids: CASSGWYGTENEKLFF. The DNA for the CDR3 is TGTGCCAGCAGCGGATGGTACGGGACAGAGAATGAAAAACTGTTTTTT.

The chain recombines TRBV28 with TRBJ2-7, with 16 positions matching TRBD2. Germline-derived CDR1 and CDR2 are MDHEN and SYDVKM. The CDR3 runs 16 residues. V lost 5 bases and J lost 4; bases outside the gene matches: 5. This CDR3 is CASSAGTSGRGYEQYF. CDR3 in DNA: TGTGCCAGCAGTGCGGGGACTAGCGGGAGGGGGTACGAGCAGTACTTC.

The V and J genes are TRBV11-2 and TRBJ1-2; 7 bases match TRBD1. The CDR3 spans 13 residues. Looked up from germline, CDR1 is SGHAT and CDR2 is FQNNGV. Unmatched junction bases numbered 6, after V lost 5 bases and J lost 6 bases. CDR3 loop: CASSPDRVNGYTF. The CDR3 bases are TGTGCCAGCAGCCCAGACAGGGTTAATGGCTACACCTTC.

V gene TRBV2 combines with J gene TRBJ1-2; TRBD1 might be the D (6 bases). Germline loops: CDR1 SNHLY, CDR2 FYNNEI. V lost 2 bases and J lost 3, with 13 bases in between. The length of the CDR3 is 15 residues. The DNA of the CDR3 is TGTGCCAGCAGTGAATATCAGGGGCCTCACTATGGCTACACCTTC. Residues: CASSEYQGPHYGYTF.

This clone was observed a single time. The chain has TRBV27 and TRBJ2-1; D remains unclear. V was clipped by 4 bases and J by 8 bases, with 9 bases between them. The CDR3 length is 12 residues. CDR1 and CDR2 (germline): MNHEY, SMNVEV (reference sequence). CDR3 sequence reads: CASSSSPDEQFF. In DNA form, the CDR3 reads TGTGCCAGCAGTTCTTCACCAGATGAGCAGTTCTTC.

A single count supports this clone. The chain combines TRBV6-5 with TRBJ1-1, with unresolved D. From germline, CDR1 is MNHEY and CDR2 SVGAGI. Between the trimmed V and J ends, which lost 6 bases and 5 bases, there was a span of 7 bases. The CDR3 covers 11 residues. As DNA, the CDR3 is TGTGCCAGCAGACGGGAGACTGAAGCTTTCTTT. It is translated as CASRRETEAFF.

The chain has TRBV7-2 and TRBJ2-7; 7 nucleotides line up with TRBD1. The germline V gene has CDR1 SGHTA and CDR2 FQGNSA. After removal of 1 base from V and 1 base from J, the junction contained 4 bases not matched to a gene. The CDR3 has 15 residues. The CDR3: CASSLETGFSYEQYF. The DNA of the CDR3 is TGTGCCAGCAGCTTAGAGACAGGGTTTTCCTACGAGCAGTACTTC.

V is TRBV18 and J is TRBJ1-5, with D possibly TRBD1 on 5 matching bases. Germline V gives CDR1 KGHSH, CDR2 LQKENI. The CDR3 runs to 15 residues. The V end was cut by 5 bases, the J end by 2 bases, with 13 bases between. CDR3 nucleotides: TGTGCCAGCTCAGGGGGAGGTGGTGGCAATCAGCCCCAGCATTTT. Its protein is CASSGGGGGNQPQHF.

V usage is TRBV19 and J usage is TRBJ2-1; TRBD1 agrees at 11 bases. The CDR3 loop spans 16 amino acids. Trimming at V came to 3 bases and at J to 8 bases, leaving 9 bases not matched to a gene. Germline V CDR1 and CDR2: LNHDA, SQIVND (reference sequence). CDR3 coding DNA: TGTGCCAGTAGTATCGCCGGGACAGGGGGGATAGATGAGCAGTTCTTC. Translating gives CASSIAGTGGIDEQFF. The variable domain in full, completed from reference TRBV19 and TRBJ2-1, reads DGGITQSPKYLFRKEGQNVTLSCEQNLNHDAMYWYRQDPGQGLRLIYYSQIVNDFQKGDIAEGYSVSREKKESFPLTVTSAQKNPTAFYLCASSIAGTGGIDEQFFGPGTRLTVL.

This clone was found a few times. This chain connects TRBV5-4 to TRBJ1-4, with TRBD1 matching over 11 bases. Germline V CDR1 and CDR2: SGHNT, YYREEE (reference sequence). With 4 bases clipped from V and 6 bases from J, the junction kept 5 bases outside the gene matches. The CDR3 totals 15 residues. This CDR3 reads CASSLPGQGDEKLFF. As DNA, the CDR3 is TGTGCCAGCAGCCTACCGGGACAGGGGGATGAAAAACTGTTTTTT. Full variable domain (remainder filled in from reference TRBV5-4 and TRBJ1-4): ETGVTQSPTHLIKTRGQQVTLRCSSQSGHNTVSWYQQALGQGPQFIFQYYREEENGRGNFPPRFSGLQFPNYSSELNVNALELDDSALYLCASSLPGQGDEKLFFGSGTQLSVL.

This clone was detected once. V is TRBV4-3 and J is TRBJ2-7; 8 nucleotides align to TRBD1. V shed 0 bases and J 2 bases; nucleotides not matched to a gene: 3. From germline, CDR1 is LGHNA and CDR2 YSLEER. CDR3 length: 15 amino acids. The CDR3 protein is CASSQERDRPYEQYF. CDR3 sequence (DNA): TGCGCCAGCAGCCAAGAGCGGGACAGGCCCTACGAGCAGTACTTC.

This rearrangement joins TRBV6-5 to TRBJ2-3, with a tentative D call TRBD1 (6 bases). Deletions cut 9 bases from V and 0 bases from J, with 13 bases between. This CDR3 contains 14 residues. The germline V gene has CDR1 MNHEY and CDR2 SVGAGI. The CDR3 loop reads CASNRDTSTDTQYF. Written as DNA, the CDR3 is TGTGCCAGTAACCGGGACACTAGCACAGATACGCAGTATTTT.

This clone appeared once. The CDR3 reads CASSSLAGRGEQYF. CDR3 coding DNA: TGTGCCAGCAGCTCCCTAGCGGGAAGGGGTGAGCAGTACTTC. The V and J genes are TRBV7-9 and TRBJ2-7, with 9 bases matching TRBD2. The J segment lost 7 bases and the V segment lost 4 bases, leaving 8 bases of the junction unmatched. Germline CDR1 and CDR2: SEHNR and FQNEAQ (reference sequence). CDR3 length equals 14 residues.

This chain connects TRBV11-2 to TRBJ1-2; 10 bases agree with TRBD1. With V trimmed by 6 bases and J by 6 bases, 4 bases remained unmatched. This CDR3 has 13 amino acids. CDR1 and CDR2 from the germline V gene are SGHAT and FQNNGV. CDR3 DNA: TGTGCCAGCAGGTCCGGGACAGGGGATGGCTACACCTTC. Its protein product is CASRSGTGDGYTF.

The chain carries TRBV7-2 and TRBJ2-3; TRBD2 matches 10 bases. Per the germline V gene, CDR1 is SGHTA and CDR2 is FQGNSA. The CDR3 is 15 residues long. V lost 5 bases to trimming and J lost 5 bases; unmatched junction nucleotides: 7. The CDR3 DNA sequence: TGTGCCAGCAGCGCTCTAGCGGGAGTTGGAGATACGCAGTATTTT. Its protein product is CASSALAGVGDTQYF.

The V call is TRBV6-1, the J call TRBJ2-1, with 8 bases fitting TRBD2. The CDR3 spans 14 residues. In germline, CDR1 is MNHNS, CDR2 SASEGT. The J segment lost 9 bases and the V segment lost 10 bases, leaving 14 bases of the junction unmatched. The chain's CDR3 is CAILISAGVGEQFF. CDR3 DNA sequence: TGTGCCATCCTGATTTCAGCGGGAGTTGGTGAGCAGTTCTTC.

The V call is TRBV19, the J call TRBJ2-3; TRBD1 agrees at 7 bases. CDR3 length equals 14 residues. The V gene end was trimmed by 6 bases and the J gene end by 4 bases; junction bases not matched to a gene: 7. Looked up from germline, CDR1 is LNHDA and CDR2 is SQIVND (reference sequence). The CDR3 is CASRDRRGADTQYF. Written as DNA, the CDR3 is TGTGCCAGTAGGGACAGGAGAGGGGCAGATACGCAGTATTTT.

The genes are TRBV30 and TRBJ1-1, with 7 bases that match TRBD1. Looked up from germline, CDR1 is GTSNPN and CDR2 is SVGIG (reference sequence). The CDR3 sequence is 13 residues long. Unmatched junction bases numbered 7, after V lost 5 bases and J lost 4 bases. The CDR3 loop reads CAWARQGATEAFF. CDR3 sequence (DNA): TGTGCCTGGGCCCGACAGGGAGCCACTGAAGCTTTCTTT.

The chain couples TRBV15 to TRBJ2-1; D call uncertain. CDR1 is LNHNV, CDR2 YYDKDF, per germline (reference sequence). The CDR3 spans 14 residues. Trimming shortened V by 4 bases and J by 0 bases, and 7 bases separated the two germline ends. CDR3: CATSMRSSYNEQFF. The CDR3 DNA is TGTGCCACCAGCATGAGGAGCTCCTACAATGAGCAGTTCTTC.

CDR3 DNA sequence: TGTGCCAGTAGTCATAACAGGGCGGAGCTGTTTTTT. Translated: CASSHNRAELFF. The gene calls are TRBV19 and TRBJ2-2, with a weak D call TRBD1 (6 bases). Germline V CDR1 and CDR2: LNHDA, SQIVND (reference sequence). The ends were cut back, 5 bases at V and 10 bases at J, with 11 bases in the middle. The CDR3 runs 12 residues.

The rearrangement uses TRBV30 and TRBJ1-4, with a possible D match to TRBD1 (6 bases). CDR1 GTSNPN and CDR2 SVGIG come from the germline V gene (reference sequence). The V end lost 2 bases, the J end lost 6 bases, and 16 bases lay between the germline ends. This CDR3 has 15 amino acids. In DNA form, the CDR3 reads TGTGCCTGGAGTACGCCTGACAGGAGCCATGAAAAACTGTTTTTT. Translated, it gives CAWSTPDRSHEKLFF.

The V gene is TRBV7-2, the J gene TRBJ2-7, with 13 bases fitting TRBD2. The V gene's germline CDR1 is SGHTA and CDR2 FQGNSA. V lost 2 bases and J lost 3; bases outside the gene matches: 7. The CDR3 loop spans 17 amino acids. DNA for the CDR3: TGTGCCAGCAGCTTATCAGGGACTAGCGGGACCCTCTACGAGCAGTACTTC. The encoded protein is CASSLSGTSGTLYEQYF.

This chain joins TRBV6-6 and TRBJ2-7; 7 bases match TRBD1. Trimming removed 2 bases from V and 2 bases from J; junction bases left unmatched: 9. The CDR3 is 16 residues long. Germline V gene lookup returns CDR1 MNHNY and CDR2 SVGAGI (reference sequence). CDR3 protein: CASSYLRQGTPYEQYF. The CDR3 nucleotides are TGTGCCAGCAGTTACCTCCGACAGGGAACTCCCTACGAGCAGTACTTC.

The chain uses TRBV10-3 and TRBJ2-7, with D maybe TRBD1 (6 bases). This CDR3 has 15 amino acids. The germline CDR1 and CDR2 sequences are ENHRY and SYGVKD. Deletions cut 4 bases from V and 0 bases from J, with 13 bases between. The CDR3, as DNA: TGTGCCATCAGTGTTCGCGGACAGAGCTCCTACGAGCAGTACTTC. Protein sequence: CAISVRGQSSYEQYF.

This sequence joins TRBV7-9 and TRBJ2-2; 12 bases are shared with TRBD1. Per germline, CDR1 SEHNR and CDR2 FQNEAQ (reference sequence). J lost 6 bases, V lost 2 bases, and 7 bases had no gene match. The CDR3 extends over 17 amino acids. This chain's CDR3 is CASSLLGQGAMAGELFF. For the CDR3, the DNA is TGTGCCAGCAGCTTATTGGGACAGGGGGCGATGGCCGGGGAGCTGTTTTTT.